Listed below are T cell receptor beta chains from one sample, sequenced in a study of blood T cell repertoires in COVID-19. The protocol was immunoSEQ multiplex PCR, while the TCRdb copy is restricted to in-frame clones and leaves out a portion. The repertoire consists of 210,000 or so clones, with less than 90% occurring once and the leading ten covering around 19%. The sequenced material came from peripheral blood. Receptor source: a human donor in a cohort sampled during active COVID-19. CDR3s include the opening cysteine and the closing phenylalanine or tryptophan. A D gene is named only where the DNA matches it firmly. Size is stated for part of the rows, as once, few or many counts, or as a class when the clone is expanded.

TGTGCCAGCAGCTTGTTTGGTTCCGGGGGGGCTCGGAATGAGCAGTTCTTC | CASSLFGSGGARNEQFF | TRBJ2-1 | TRBD2 | TRBV11-2 | NA
TGTGCCAGCAGCTTCGGGGAGAACACTGAAGCTTTCTTT | CASSFGENTEAFF | TRBJ1-1 | NA | TRBV11-1 | few
TGTGCCAGCTCGCCCCGGGGACAGGGATATGAAGCTTTCTTT | CASSPRGQGYEAFF | TRBJ1-1 | TRBD1 | TRBV18 | NA
TGTGCCAGCAGTCCGCCGGGACAGGGGGTTTCACCCCTCCACTTT | CASSPPGQGVSPLHF | TRBJ1-6 | TRBD1 | TRBV6-5 | once
TGTGCCAGCATCAGGGGGTCGGGTCTGGTCGAGTCCTATAATTCACCCCTCCACTTT | CASIRGSGLVESYNSPLHF | TRBJ1-6 | TRBD1 | TRBV2 | once
TGCGCCAGCAGCTACAGGGAGTCCTACGAGCAGTACTTC | CASSYRESYEQYF | TRBJ2-7 | NA | TRBV5-1 | once
TGTGCCAGCACCAAAACAGGGGGCAACGGTTCACCCCTCCACTTT | CASTKTGGNGSPLHF | TRBJ1-6 | TRBD1 | TRBV6-5 | NA
TGTGCCAGCCGCCCAACAGGGGGCGGAAACACCATATATTTT | CASRPTGGGNTIYF | TRBJ1-3 | TRBD1 | TRBV27 | NA
TGCGCCAGCAGCTTGTGGGGCAACACTGAAGCTTTCTTT | CASSLWGNTEAFF | TRBJ1-1 | NA | TRBV5-1 | NA
TGCAGCGTTGAAGAAGGAGACTACGGCTACACCTTC | CSVEEGDYGYTF | TRBJ1-2 | NA | TRBV29-1 | NA
TGCGCCAGCAGCGCAGAACAGAGGAACACTGAAGCTTTCTTT | CASSAEQRNTEAFF | TRBJ1-1 | NA | TRBV5-1 | NA
TGTGCCAGCAGAAAATCCTTAACCGGGGAGCTGTTTTTT | CASRKSLTGELFF | TRBJ2-2 | NA | TRBV5-8 | NA
TGTGCCAGCAGTCGGAGGGATAATTCACCCCTCCACTTT | CASSRRDNSPLHF | TRBJ1-6 | NA | TRBV5-5 | few
TGTGCCAGCTCACCTATCACAGGAGCCCCGGAGCCCCAGCATTTT | CASSPITGAPEPQHF | TRBJ1-5 | NA | TRBV18 | NA
TGTGCCAGCAGCTCGGGGACTAGCGGGGGACCAGATACGCAGTATTTT | CASSSGTSGGPDTQYF | TRBJ2-3 | TRBD2 | TRBV7-9 | many
TGTGCCAGCAGTGAAATCAGGGATTGGGCTGAAAAACTGTTTTTT | CASSEIRDWAEKLFF | TRBJ1-4 | NA | TRBV6-1 | NA
TGTGCCAGCAGGAAAGCGGAGTCCAGCTACAATGAGCAGTTCTTC | CASRKAESSYNEQFF | TRBJ2-1 | NA | TRBV2 | NA
TGCGCCAGCAGCCGAGCCCGGAGCGATGAAAAACTGTTTTTT | CASSRARSDEKLFF | TRBJ1-4 | NA | TRBV5-1 | NA
TGTGCCAGCAGTACCTCCGGGACAGGGTATTTT | CASSTSGTGYF | TRBJ2-3 | TRBD1 | TRBV12-3/TRBV12-4 | NA
TGTGCCAGTAGTACTGGGCAGAGCTATGGCTACACCTTC | CASSTGQSYGYTF | TRBJ1-2 | NA | TRBV19 | NA
TGTGCCAGCAGTGGACAGGGGAACACTGAAGCTTTCTTT | CASSGQGNTEAFF | TRBJ1-1 | TRBD1 | TRBV2 | NA
TGCAGCGTGCGCTCTTTGTTCTCCTACAATGAGCAGTTCTTC | CSVRSLFSYNEQFF | TRBJ2-1 | NA | TRBV29-1 | NA
TGTGCCAGCAGTTCGACAGGCCATGAGCAGTTCTTC | CASSSTGHEQFF | TRBJ2-1 | NA | TRBV6-5 | NA
TGTGCCAGCTCACCAAAGGGACAGGGCCTTTTTTTGTACAATGAGCAGTTCTTC | CASSPKGQGLFLYNEQFF | TRBJ2-1 | TRBD1 | TRBV18 | once
TGTGCCATTCGACAGGGGGATGGCTACACCTTC | CAIRQGDGYTF | TRBJ1-2 | TRBD1 | TRBV24-1 | NA
TGTGCCAGCAGCTCCTCGGGACAGAGGCTCTTC | CASSSSGQRLF | TRBJ2-1 | TRBD1 | TRBV12-3/TRBV12-4 | NA
TGTGCCAGCAGCCCTTCGACAGGGGGCGTCGATACGCAGTATTTT | CASSPSTGGVDTQYF | TRBJ2-3 | TRBD1 | TRBV11-2 | NA
TGTGCCAGCAGCTCGCTCCGGACAGGGGGAGATGGCTACACCTTC | CASSSLRTGGDGYTF | TRBJ1-2 | TRBD1 | TRBV11-2 | many
TGTGCCAGCAGTCCACAGGGGGAGATCACAGATACGCAGTATTTT | CASSPQGEITDTQYF | TRBJ2-3 | TRBD1 | TRBV2 | NA
TGTGCCAGCAGGTATTACAATGAGCAGTTCTTC | CASRYYNEQFF | TRBJ2-1 | NA | TRBV12-3/TRBV12-4 | NA
TGTGCCAGCAGCTTTTCTAGCGGGAGTGGAGATACGCAGTATTTT | CASSFSSGSGDTQYF | TRBJ2-3 | TRBD2 | TRBV7-9 | NA
TGTGCCAGTAGGAGCTCCTACAATGAGCAGTTCTTC | CASRSSYNEQFF | TRBJ2-1 | NA | TRBV7-8 | NA